A selection of T cell receptor beta chains follows, all from one sample in a study of cytomegalovirus exposure and HLA in healthy donors. Assay used: immunoSEQ multiplex PCR; TCRdb lists only in-frame clones, some missing. The sample includes 70,000 to 75,000 clones, about 95% of them seen just once. What was sequenced was PBMCs. These receptors all come from a woman between 18 and 29 years old in good health and CMV-seronegative. Both conserved end residues are part of each CDR3. The order of the fields is D gene, clone size, J gene, V gene, CDR3 protein, CDR3 DNA. D genes are given only for firm matches. Size is omitted from some rows. Given values are once, few, many or a class for expanded clones.

TRBD1 once TRBJ2-7 TRBV5-1 CASSILGTGSYEQYF TGCGCCAGCAGCATCCTAGGGACAGGTTCCTACGAGCAGTACTTC
TRBD2 once TRBJ2-7 TRBV19 CASSGTSGSYEQYF TGTGCCAGTAGCGGGACTAGCGGGAGCTACGAGCAGTACTTC
TRBD1 . TRBJ1-4 TRBV7-9 CASSLARDRVNEKLFF TGTGCCAGCAGCTTAGCGCGGGACAGGGTTAATGAAAAACTGTTTTTT
TRBD1 . TRBJ2-3 TRBV6-5 CATGAHTDTQYF TGTGCAACAGGGGCACACACAGATACGCAGTATTTT
. . TRBJ1-2 TRBV27 CASGAGPNYGYTF TGTGCCAGCGGGGCAGGACCTAACTATGGCTACACCTTC
TRBD1 . TRBJ1-1 TRBV7-9 CASSLVGTGGTEAFF TGTGCCAGCAGCTTAGTCGGGACAGGGGGCACTGAAGCTTTCTTT
. . TRBJ2-7 TRBV27 CASSLRGNYEQYF TGTGCCAGCAGTTTACGGGGAAACTACGAGCAGTACTTC
TRBD2 few TRBJ2-5 TRBV6-6 CASSLASGGEETQYF TGTGCCAGCAGTTTGGCTAGCGGGGGGGAAGAGACCCAGTACTTC
TRBD2 . TRBJ2-2 TRBV9 CASTPPASGTSGELFF TGTGCCAGCACCCCGCCGGCTAGCGGGACCAGCGGGGAGCTGTTTTTT
TRBD2 once TRBJ2-3 TRBV9 CASSVSAGEADTQYF TGTGCCAGCAGCGTCTCAGCGGGAGAGGCAGATACGCAGTATTTT
TRBD1 . TRBJ1-5 TRBV6-1 CASSEAPGGKQPQHF TGTGCCAGCAGTGAAGCCCCAGGGGGGAAGCAGCCCCAGCATTTT
. . TRBJ2-2 TRBV27 CASSLRVSGTGELFF TGTGCCAGCAGTTTAAGGGTGAGCGGGACCGGGGAGCTGTTTTTT
. . TRBJ2-6 TRBV29-1 CSVEDRGLTRSGANVLTF TGCAGCGTTGAAGATCGCGGACTGACCCGCTCTGGGGCCAACGTCCTGACTTTC
TRBD1 . TRBJ1-2 TRBV4-1 CASSQEWENRGGYTF TGCGCCAGCAGCCAAGAGTGGGAAAACAGGGGGGGCTACACCTTC
TRBD1 . TRBJ2-7 TRBV5-8 CASSLQGAYEQYF TGTGCCAGCAGCTTACAGGGGGCCTACGAGCAGTACTTC
. . TRBJ2-3 TRBV7-6 CASSLPRSGTDTQYF TGTGCCAGCAGCTTACCCCGCAGTGGCACAGATACGCAGTATTTT
. . TRBJ2-1 TRBV19 CASSTLEGQSSYNEQFF TGTGCCAGTAGTACCCTCGAGGGTCAGAGCTCCTACAATGAGCAGTTCTTC
TRBD1 . TRBJ2-2 TRBV5-1 CASSPRQGGDTGELFF TGCGCCAGCAGCCCCAGACAGGGGGGCGACACCGGGGAGCTGTTTTTT
TRBD1 . TRBJ1-3 TRBV28 CASNPTGRNTIYF TGTGCCAGCAACCCGACAGGGAGGAACACCATATATTTT
TRBD2 . TRBJ2-1 TRBV7-2 CASSTAGVRHNEQFF TGTGCCAGCAGCACAGCGGGAGTGCGCCACAATGAGCAGTTCTTC
. . TRBJ1-3 TRBV4-2 CASSQEADGNTIYF TGTGCCAGCAGCCAAGAGGCTGATGGAAACACCATATATTTT
TRBD2 once TRBJ2-7 TRBV23-1 CASSQRKGLAGAYEQYF TGCGCCAGCAGTCAGCGCAAAGGACTAGCAGGGGCCTACGAGCAGTACTTC
TRBD2 . TRBJ2-7 TRBV4-1 CASSHLAGWYEQYF TGCGCCAGCAGCCACCTAGCGGGGTGGTACGAGCAGTACTTC
TRBD1 . TRBJ1-2 TRBV27 CASAYRGPNYGYTF TGTGCCAGCGCTTACAGGGGACCCAACTATGGCTACACCTTC
. . TRBJ2-2 TRBV5-1 CASSSSGAGTGELFF TGCGCCAGCAGCTCTTCAGGGGCGGGCACCGGGGAGCTGTTTTTT
. . TRBJ2-2 TRBV4-2 CASSQDVGAGELFF TGTGCCAGCAGCCAAGATGTGGGAGCCGGGGAGCTGTTTTTT
TRBD2 . TRBJ2-1 TRBV18 CASSRQGLAGAGNEQFF TGTGCCAGCTCACGCCAGGGACTAGCGGGAGCGGGCAATGAGCAGTTCTTC
. . TRBJ2-2 TRBV30 CATPTNTGELFF TGTGCCACACCCACGAACACCGGGGAGCTGTTTTTT
. . TRBJ2-7 TRBV7-2 CASSSNIEQYF TGTGCCAGCAGCTCGAACATAGAGCAGTACTTC
TRBD2 . TRBJ2-1 TRBV4-2 CASSPGLAWDEQFF TGTGCCAGCAGCCCGGGACTAGCGTGGGATGAGCAGTTCTTC
TRBD1 once TRBJ1-1 TRBV6-5 CASSYSGTVNTEAFF TGTGCCAGCAGTTACTCGGGGACAGTGAACACTGAAGCTTTCTTT
TRBD1 . TRBJ1-1 TRBV2 CASGRDRSWTEAFF TGTGCCAGCGGCCGGGACAGGAGTTGGACTGAAGCTTTCTTT
. . TRBJ1-1 TRBV5-5 CASSWYSGNTEAFF TGTGCCAGCAGCTGGTATTCAGGGAACACTGAAGCTTTCTTT
TRBD1 once TRBJ1-2 TRBV5-8 CASSPLGQGFRYGYTF TGTGCCAGCAGCCCGCTCGGACAGGGCTTTCGGTATGGCTACACCTTC
. . TRBJ2-6 TRBV9 CASSVRGSGANVLTF TGTGCCAGCAGCGTACGGGGGTCTGGGGCCAACGTCCTGACTTTC
. . TRBJ1-2 TRBV4-1 CASSQVLPPPAPNYGYTF TGCGCCAGCAGCCAAGTCCTACCCCCTCCAGCGCCCAACTATGGCTACACCTTC
. . TRBJ2-2 TRBV27 CASSFKNTGELFF TGTGCCAGCAGTTTTAAGAACACCGGGGAGCTGTTTTTT
TRBD1 . TRBJ1-2 TRBV5-4 CASSSGTGNYGYTF TGTGCCAGCAGCTCCGGGACAGGAAACTATGGCTACACCTTC
TRBD2 . TRBJ2-1 TRBV2 CASSEGLARENEQFF TGTGCCAGCAGTGAAGGACTAGCACGTGAGAATGAGCAGTTCTTC
. . TRBJ1-1 TRBV6-5 CASSYSRGMNTEAFF TGTGCCAGCAGTTACAGCAGGGGTATGAACACTGAAGCTTTCTTT
TRBD2 . TRBJ2-2 TRBV9 CASSPSPSGSRTGELFF TGTGCCAGCAGCCCATCCCCCAGCGGGAGCCGAACCGGGGAGCTGTTTTTT
. . TRBJ1-1 TRBV5-1 CASSLVRTKNTEAFF TGCGCCAGCAGCTTGGTTCGGACAAAGAACACTGAAGCTTTCTTT
TRBD2 . TRBJ2-7 TRBV6-1 CASSEAPSGSYEQYF TGTGCCAGCAGTGAAGCGCCTAGCGGCTCCTACGAGCAGTACTTC
TRBD2 . TRBJ2-3 TRBV28 CASSLTGGPTDTQYF TGTGCCAGCAGTTTAACGGGAGGCCCCACAGATACGCAGTATTTT
. once TRBJ2-2 TRBV7-8 CASSRDRISNTGELFF TGTGCCAGCAGTCGCGACAGGATCTCGAACACCGGGGAGCTGTTTTTT
. once TRBJ1-2 TRBV10-3 CAITLDSNYGYTF TGTGCCATCACTCTGGACAGCAACTATGGCTACACCTTC